The rows below give T cell receptor beta chains drawn from one sample of a study of graft-versus-host responses after intestinal transplantation. These receptors have no known antigen. TCRdb keeps only in-frame clones here, not all; method: immunoSEQ multiplex PCR. The sample yields 60,000 to 65,000 clones, more than 90% seen once. The input for sequencing was unstimulated CD8+ T cells sorted from spleen or lymph node cells, taken before transplant. The receptors originated from a human donor who was the organ donor for an intestinal transplant. Both conserved end residues are part of each CDR3. The D gene is left open where the match is weak. Rows give clone size only sometimes, using once, few, many, or a class for an expanded clone.

abundance: .
d_gene: TRBD1
v_gene: TRBV5-1
j_gene: TRBJ2-7
CDR3aa: CASSTPDRPSYEQYF
CDR3nt: TGCGCCAGCAGCACCCCGGACAGGCCGTCCTACGAGCAGTACTTC

abundance: once
d_gene: .
v_gene: TRBV15
j_gene: TRBJ2-4
CDR3aa: CATSRDRRDSQNIQYF
CDR3nt: TGTGCCACCAGCAGAGACAGGCGGGACAGCCAAAACATTCAGTACTTC

abundance: .
d_gene: .
v_gene: TRBV14
j_gene: TRBJ1-3
CDR3aa: CASSQQGSGNTIYF
CDR3nt: TGTGCCAGCAGCCAACAGGGATCAGGAAACACCATATATTTT

abundance: .
d_gene: .
v_gene: TRBV9
j_gene: TRBJ1-1
CDR3aa: CASSAREAWDTEAFF
CDR3nt: TGTGCCAGCAGCGCCCGCGAGGCTTGGGACACTGAAGCTTTCTTC

abundance: .
d_gene: .
v_gene: TRBV5-1
j_gene: TRBJ2-7
CDR3aa: CASSFSCSYEQYF
CDR3nt: TGCGCCAGCAGCTTCTCTTGCTCCTACGAGCAGTACTTC

abundance: .
d_gene: TRBD2
v_gene: TRBV5-1
j_gene: TRBJ2-7
CDR3aa: CASSLERETGEQYF
CDR3nt: TGCGCCAGCAGCTTAGAGCGGGAGACGGGCGAGCAGTACTTC

abundance: .
d_gene: .
v_gene: TRBV28
j_gene: TRBJ2-7
CDR3aa: CASLARSYEQYF
CDR3nt: TGTGCCAGCTTAGCGCGTTCCTACGAGCAGTACTTC

abundance: .
d_gene: .
v_gene: TRBV5-1
j_gene: TRBJ1-1
CDR3aa: CASSLGGRTIEAFF
CDR3nt: TGCGCCAGCAGCTTGGGGGGCAGGACAATCGAAGCTTTCTTT

abundance: .
d_gene: TRBD2
v_gene: TRBV5-4
j_gene: TRBJ2-1
CDR3aa: CASSLLRLAEYNEQFF
CDR3nt: TGTGCCAGCAGCCTCCTCCGACTAGCGGAATACAATGAGCAGTTCTTC

abundance: .
d_gene: .
v_gene: TRBV19
j_gene: TRBJ2-2
CDR3aa: CASKKRRVAGELFF
CDR3nt: TGTGCCAGTAAAAAGAGGAGGGTCGCCGGGGAGCTGTTTTTT

abundance: once
d_gene: .
v_gene: TRBV4-2
j_gene: TRBJ2-7
CDR3aa: CASSQATQYEQYF
CDR3nt: TGTGCCAGCAGCCAAGCAACACAATACGAGCAGTACTTC

abundance: .
d_gene: .
v_gene: TRBV7-9
j_gene: TRBJ2-7
CDR3aa: CASSSGPNQGEQYF
CDR3nt: TGTGCCAGCAGCTCAGGACCGAACCAGGGCGAGCAGTACTTC

abundance: .
d_gene: TRBD1
v_gene: TRBV11-2
j_gene: TRBJ1-2
CDR3aa: CASSFRQGIGDGYTF
CDR3nt: TGTGCCAGCAGCTTTCGACAGGGGATCGGAGATGGCTACACCTTC

abundance: .
d_gene: TRBD1
v_gene: TRBV9
j_gene: TRBJ2-1
CDR3aa: CASSVGLGGGNEQFF
CDR3nt: TGTGCCAGCAGCGTAGGTCTAGGGGGCGGCAATGAGCAGTTCTTC

abundance: .
d_gene: TRBD1
v_gene: TRBV5-1
j_gene: TRBJ1-1
CDR3aa: CASRLGQGDTEAFF
CDR3nt: TGCGCCAGCAGACTGGGACAGGGGGACACTGAAGCTTTCTTT

abundance: once
d_gene: .
v_gene: TRBV28
j_gene: TRBJ1-1
CDR3aa: CASSPAENTEAFF
CDR3nt: TGTGCCAGCAGTCCCGCGGAGAACACTGAAGCTTTCTTT

abundance: .
d_gene: TRBD2
v_gene: TRBV4-3
j_gene: TRBJ2-3
CDR3aa: CASSQDPAGATDTQYF
CDR3nt: TGCGCCAGCAGCCAAGATCCGGCGGGAGCCACAGATACGCAGTATTTT

abundance: .
d_gene: .
v_gene: TRBV14
j_gene: TRBJ1-1
CDR3aa: CASSLRVGVNTEAFF
CDR3nt: TGTGCCAGCAGCCTCAGGGTTGGGGTGAACACTGAAGCTTTCTTT

abundance: .
d_gene: .
v_gene: TRBV7-3
j_gene: TRBJ2-7
CDR3aa: CASSPTWGRMDEQYF
CDR3nt: TGTGCCAGCAGCCCAACATGGGGGCGAATGGACGAGCAGTACTTC

abundance: .
d_gene: .
v_gene: TRBV27
j_gene: TRBJ1-1
CDR3aa: CASSLGGNTEAFF
CDR3nt: TGTGCCAGCAGTTTAGGGGGCAACACTGAAGCTTTCTTT

abundance: .
d_gene: .
v_gene: TRBV11-1
j_gene: TRBJ2-2
CDR3aa: CASSLEYWTGELFF
CDR3nt: TGTGCCAGCAGCTTAGAATACTGGACCGGGGAGCTGTTTTTT

abundance: .
d_gene: TRBD1
v_gene: TRBV27
j_gene: TRBJ2-1
CDR3aa: CASSSLPGQGHNEQFF
CDR3nt: TGTGCCAGCAGTTCATTACCGGGACAGGGACACAATGAGCAGTTCTTC

abundance: .
d_gene: TRBD1
v_gene: TRBV28
j_gene: TRBJ1-4
CDR3aa: CASSLSLAEGQGTNEKLFF
CDR3nt: TGTGCCAGCAGTTTATCTCTGGCGGAAGGACAGGGGACTAATGAAAAACTGTTTTTT

abundance: few
d_gene: .
v_gene: TRBV10-3
j_gene: TRBJ2-7
CDR3aa: CAISGDIPYEQYF
CDR3nt: TGTGCCATCAGTGGGGACATACCCTACGAGCAGTACTTC

abundance: .
d_gene: TRBD1
v_gene: TRBV19
j_gene: TRBJ1-1
CDR3aa: CASSPWTGTNTEAFF
CDR3nt: TGTGCCAGTAGTCCCTGGACAGGGACGAACACTGAAGCTTTCTTT

abundance: .
d_gene: TRBD1
v_gene: TRBV10-3
j_gene: TRBJ1-5
CDR3aa: CAISEQQGSQPQHF
CDR3nt: TGTGCCATCAGTGAGCAACAGGGGAGTCAGCCCCAGCATTTT

abundance: few
d_gene: TRBD1
v_gene: TRBV5-3
j_gene: TRBJ1-5
CDR3aa: CARSLTDRAQPQHF
CDR3nt: TGTGCCAGAAGCTTGACGGACAGGGCGCAGCCCCAGCATTTT

abundance: .
d_gene: .
v_gene: TRBV27
j_gene: TRBJ2-4
CDR3aa: CASSLSSKNIQYF
CDR3nt: TGTGCCAGCAGTTTATCTAGTAAAAACATTCAGTACTTC

abundance: .
d_gene: .
v_gene: TRBV29-1
j_gene: TRBJ1-2
CDR3aa: CSVPETRANGYTF
CDR3nt: TGCAGCGTTCCCGAGACCAGGGCCAATGGCTACACCTTC

abundance: .
d_gene: .
v_gene: TRBV28
j_gene: TRBJ1-4
CDR3aa: CASILGPYRGRGEKLFF
CDR3nt: .

abundance: .
d_gene: .
v_gene: TRBV11-3
j_gene: TRBJ2-7
CDR3aa: CASSPGSSYEQYF
CDR3nt: TGTGCCAGCAGCCCAGGATCCTCCTACGAGCAGTACTTC

abundance: .
d_gene: .
v_gene: TRBV29-1
j_gene: TRBJ2-1
CDR3aa: CSVEDRAGVYNEQFF
CDR3nt: TGCAGCGTTGAAGATCGAGCAGGGGTCTACAATGAGCAGTTCTTC

abundance: .
d_gene: TRBD1
v_gene: TRBV4-3
j_gene: TRBJ2-3
CDR3aa: CASSQEIGQGGDTQYF
CDR3nt: TGCGCCAGCAGCCAAGAAATCGGACAGGGTGGTGATACGCAGTATTTT

abundance: .
d_gene: TRBD2
v_gene: TRBV28
j_gene: TRBJ2-1
CDR3aa: CASSLGLAAYNEQFF
CDR3nt: TGTGCCAGCAGTTTAGGGCTAGCGGCCTACAATGAGCAGTTCTTC

abundance: .
d_gene: TRBD2
v_gene: TRBV9
j_gene: TRBJ2-1
CDR3aa: CASSPQNSGSYNEQFF
CDR3nt: TGTGCCAGCAGCCCTCAAAATAGCGGGAGCTACAATGAGCAGTTCTTC

abundance: few
d_gene: TRBD1
v_gene: TRBV23-1
j_gene: TRBJ1-2
CDR3aa: CASSQLSRGYGYTF
CDR3nt: TGCGCCAGCAGTCAACTGTCCAGGGGGTATGGCTACACCTTC

abundance: .
d_gene: TRBD1
v_gene: TRBV9
j_gene: TRBJ1-1
CDR3aa: CASRDRTGKYTEAFF
CDR3nt: TGTGCCAGCAGGGACCGGACAGGGAAGTACACTGAAGCTTTCTTT

abundance: .
d_gene: TRBD2
v_gene: TRBV7-2
j_gene: TRBJ2-7
CDR3aa: CASSLVAGRYEQYF
CDR3nt: TGTGCCAGCAGCTTAGTAGCGGGACGCTACGAGCAGTACTTC

abundance: .
d_gene: TRBD1
v_gene: TRBV10-1
j_gene: TRBJ1-5
CDR3aa: CASSKPGQAGCQPQHF
CDR3nt: TGCGCCAGCAGTAAGCCGGGACAGGCAGGGTGTCAGCCCCAGCATTTT

abundance: .
d_gene: TRBD2
v_gene: TRBV5-4
j_gene: TRBJ2-1
CDR3aa: CASYSGTSGYNEQFF
CDR3nt: TGTGCCAGCTACTCCGGGACTAGCGGTTACAATGAGCAGTTCTTC

abundance: once
d_gene: .
v_gene: TRBV30
j_gene: TRBJ1-4
CDR3aa: CAWDQGVSNEKLFF
CDR3nt: TGTGCCTGGGATCAGGGCGTTAGTAATGAAAAACTGTTTTTT

abundance: .
d_gene: TRBD2
v_gene: TRBV7-8
j_gene: TRBJ2-3
CDR3aa: CASRGEGLGDTQYF
CDR3nt: TGTGCCAGCAGGGGGGAGGGGCTGGGAGATACGCAGTATTTT

abundance: .
d_gene: .
v_gene: TRBV6-1
j_gene: TRBJ1-1
CDR3aa: CASSEHGGGVTEAFF
CDR3nt: TGTGCCAGCAGTGAACACGGGGGAGGAGTTACTGAAGCTTTCTTT

abundance: .
d_gene: .
v_gene: TRBV7-6
j_gene: TRBJ1-2
CDR3aa: CASSLWAGFYGYTF
CDR3nt: TGTGCCAGCAGCTTATGGGCCGGATTCTATGGCTACACCTTC

abundance: .
d_gene: .
v_gene: TRBV6-1
j_gene: TRBJ2-3
CDR3aa: CASTSWARTDTQYF
CDR3nt: TGTGCCAGCACCTCGTGGGCCCGCACAGATACGCAGTATTTT

abundance: .
d_gene: .
v_gene: TRBV23-1
j_gene: TRBJ1-1
CDR3aa: CASSQRAGPNTEAFF
CDR3nt: TGCGCCAGCAGTCAACGTGCAGGTCCGAACACTGAAGCTTTCTTT

abundance: .
d_gene: .
v_gene: TRBV19
j_gene: TRBJ1-1
CDR3aa: CASSTGQMNTEAFF
CDR3nt: TGTGCCAGTAGCACTGGACAGATGAACACTGAAGCTTTCTTT

abundance: once
d_gene: TRBD1
v_gene: TRBV28
j_gene: TRBJ2-7
CDR3aa: CASRAQGAYEQYF
CDR3nt: TGTGCCAGCAGGGCGCAGGGGGCCTACGAGCAGTACTTC

abundance: .
d_gene: TRBD2
v_gene: TRBV7-6
j_gene: TRBJ2-1
CDR3aa: CASSLIASGSNEQFF
CDR3nt: TGTGCCAGCAGCTTAATTGCTAGCGGGAGCAATGAGCAGTTCTTC

abundance: .
d_gene: .
v_gene: TRBV28
j_gene: TRBJ1-5
CDR3aa: CASSLSQGSNQPQHF
CDR3nt: TGTGCCAGCAGTTTATCGCAGGGGAGCAATCAGCCCCAGCATTTT

abundance: .
d_gene: TRBD2
v_gene: TRBV28
j_gene: TRBJ2-7
CDR3aa: CASSFYTSGRAFINEQYF
CDR3nt: TGTGCCAGCAGTTTTTATACTAGCGGGAGGGCCTTTATAAACGAGCAGTACTTC

abundance: .
d_gene: TRBD1
v_gene: TRBV5-8
j_gene: TRBJ1-5
CDR3aa: CASSLATGGYQPQHF
CDR3nt: TGTGCCAGCAGCTTGGCGACAGGGGGCTATCAGCCCCAGCATTTT

abundance: .
d_gene: TRBD2
v_gene: TRBV27
j_gene: TRBJ2-1
CDR3aa: CASSPEDSGTSYNEQFF
CDR3nt: TGTGCCAGCAGCCCCGAGGATAGCGGGACGTCCTACAATGAGCAGTTCTTC

abundance: .
d_gene: TRBD2
v_gene: TRBV7-2
j_gene: TRBJ2-2
CDR3aa: CASSRGTSGVNTGELFF
CDR3nt: TGTGCCAGCAGCCGGGGGACTAGCGGGGTGAACACCGGGGAGCTGTTTTTT

abundance: .
d_gene: .
v_gene: TRBV30
j_gene: TRBJ2-5
CDR3aa: CAWMPFSARYQETQYF
CDR3nt: TGTGCCTGGATGCCCTTCTCAGCGCGGTACCAAGAGACCCAGTACTTC